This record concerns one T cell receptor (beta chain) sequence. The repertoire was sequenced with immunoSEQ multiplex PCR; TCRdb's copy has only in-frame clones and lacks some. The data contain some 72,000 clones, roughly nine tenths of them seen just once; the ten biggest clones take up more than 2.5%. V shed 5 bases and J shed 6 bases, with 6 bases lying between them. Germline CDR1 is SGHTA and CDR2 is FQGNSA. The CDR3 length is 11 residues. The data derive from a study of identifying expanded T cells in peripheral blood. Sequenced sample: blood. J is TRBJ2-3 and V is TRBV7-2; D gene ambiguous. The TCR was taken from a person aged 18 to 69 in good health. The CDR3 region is CASSVHDTQYF. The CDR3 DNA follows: TGTGCCAGCAGCGTCCACGATACGCAGTATTTT.